The present T cell receptor (beta chain) was sequenced within a study of blood T cell repertoires in COVID-19 (dated by TCRdb to 2018 to 2020). Turning to the overall study: Samples covering the acute and convalescent phases of COVID-19 were provided by collaborators in the United States, Italy and Spain. The material from the prospective study consisted of cDNA or gDNA derived from T cells, B-cell-depleted T cells, or PBMCs. Deeply sampled blood TCRbeta repertoires from subjects exposed to, actively infected with, or recovered from COVID-19 were included in the dataset. The repertoires were released in a freely available public database meant as a resource for research on the immune response to SARS-CoV-2. Samples were obtained from the ongoing ImmuneRACE study (first 160 participants) and from over 1,000 subjects provided by 6 global collaborators. Nearly every sample came with metadata listing a de-identified subject ID, COVID-19 status, age in years and sex. HLA class I and class II types, where available, came from metadata supplied by the sample provider rather than from assay-based typing. What the work shows at the level of the full study, not this receptor alone: The quantity of clinical and demographic metadata differed by source and by participant and was supplied without curation.

This clone was counted only a few times. It lacks a known antigen. Base qualities are missing; no much larger clone stands one base away. The CDR3 contains 12 residues, cysteine and phenylalanine counted. The sequence is cut down to CDR3 DNA, 36 bases in frame from base 1. Deletion took 6 bases off V and 6 bases off J, with a span of 10 bases between the germline ends. CDR1 LGHNT and CDR2 FRNRAP were looked up in the germline V gene. The collaborating institutions used their own protocols to collect whole blood in K2EDTA tubes. For TCRbeta analysis, collaborators shipped samples in one of three forms: frozen whole blood, isolated PBMCs, or DNA extracted from either of those sample types. TCRbeta CDR3 regions were amplified from genomic DNA using the immunoSEQ Assay, a bias-controlled multiplex PCR. For the original study's pipeline: The number of nucleated cells in each sample was estimated by amplification of reference gene primers within the assay. To quantify the absolute abundance of each unique TCRbeta CDR3 rearrangement, sequence reads were collapsed and filtered. For each sample, productive Simpson clonality was calculated by taking the square root of Simpson's diversity index across productive rearrangements. TCRdb holds this immuneACCESS table with in-frame rearrangements only. Some clones are missing; in checked studies, unresolved V genes explain under half, and the rest has no known cause. V, J and clone size were drawn from that table, and D and trimming were deduced from the DNA. For this sample the table gives 70,000 or so clones, of which 65% to 90% were detected only once. Jointly, the top ten make up around 3.2% of the sample.

The sequenced sample consisted of peripheral blood. The chain is made from TRBV12-5 and TRBJ2-3; the D gene is perhaps TRBD1, from 6 matching bases. The source of this sequence is a man older than 75 with acute or convalescent COVID-19. The CDR3 reads CASGRDTDTQYF. The DNA is TGTGCTAGTGGCAGGGACACCGATACGCAGTATTTT.